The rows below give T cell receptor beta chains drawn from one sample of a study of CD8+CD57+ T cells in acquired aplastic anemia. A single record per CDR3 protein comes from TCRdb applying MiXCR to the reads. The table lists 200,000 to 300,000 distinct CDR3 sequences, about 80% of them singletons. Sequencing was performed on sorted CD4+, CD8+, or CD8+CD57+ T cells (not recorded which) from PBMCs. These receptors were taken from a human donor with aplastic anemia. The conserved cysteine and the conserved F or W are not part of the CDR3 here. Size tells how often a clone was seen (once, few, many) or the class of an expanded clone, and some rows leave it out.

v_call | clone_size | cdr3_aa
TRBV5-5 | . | ASSLVGGYT
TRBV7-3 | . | ASSAGTGPQETQY
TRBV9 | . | ASSLGSDTQYFGYT
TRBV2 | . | ASSEGGRNGQVDGP
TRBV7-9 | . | GDGGSDTQY
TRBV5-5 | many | ASSLDGGPDTQY
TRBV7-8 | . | ASSLAGSNEPQH
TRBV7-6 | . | ASSQRGHAGNEQF
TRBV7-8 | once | ASSLAGGTDTPYY
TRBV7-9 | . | ASSRGQGTYEQY
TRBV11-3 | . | ASSLGLAATNEKLF
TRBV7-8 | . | ASSISETSGTTDTQY
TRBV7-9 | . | ASSQGGGDGKEDF
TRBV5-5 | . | ASSLRSVYNEQF
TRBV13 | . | ASSYSSYNSPLH
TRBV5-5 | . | ASGSERDGLVYGYT
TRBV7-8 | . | ASSLGRGPDTT
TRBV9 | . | ASSAGPGGRTMAF
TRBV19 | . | ASSIGRGELF
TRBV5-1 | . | ASRAPEGATNEKLF
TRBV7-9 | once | ASSLGGGQRYPQH
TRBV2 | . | PPRDGGTDTQY
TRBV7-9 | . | ASSLGGTVAYEQY
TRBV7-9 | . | ASSLNVDGYT
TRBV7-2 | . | ASSLAGSYRATEAF
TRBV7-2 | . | ASSVQSKGGSAKNIQY
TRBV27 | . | ASSSPVDEQY
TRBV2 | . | ASGVVARETDEQF
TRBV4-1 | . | ASSVYGADTQY
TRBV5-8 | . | ASSIGQDHDTEAF
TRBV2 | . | ASSGAGGANTES
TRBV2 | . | ASGGTAVALNTDT
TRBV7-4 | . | ASSSGLGPDTHY
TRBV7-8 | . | ASSLDPDGIAFGYT
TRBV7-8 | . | ASSSHPFGTEQS
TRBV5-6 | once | ASSMGKEQETQY
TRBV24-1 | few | ATSDAGTPADNEQF
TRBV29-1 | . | SVEDPSGVEQY
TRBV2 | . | ASSLPGKETQY
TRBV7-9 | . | ASSLAGSPDTHV
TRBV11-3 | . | ASSAGSDTQY
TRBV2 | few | ASRGGAATEAF
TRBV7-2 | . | ASSLTARGADYHY
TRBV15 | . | ATSRGSSEDAQY
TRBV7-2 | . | ASSIGQTSQVTQY